The next 12 T cell receptor beta chains were all read from a single sample in a study of type 1 regulatory T cells. TCRdb analysed the reads with MiXCR anew, one entry per CDR3 protein. The sample comprises around 19,000 distinct CDR3 sequences, roughly 10% of which are singletons, and approximately 3% rests with the top ten. The sample was CD4+ T cells, either the whole sample or a sorted fraction (not recorded which). The receptors were sampled from a human donor in good health.

In DNA form, the CDR3 reads TGTGCCAGCTCACCACCGTCAGGACTAGCCGGTGTGCCCGGGGAGCTGTTTTTT. Its protein product is CASSPPSGLAGVPGELFF. The rearrangement joins TRBV18 to TRBJ2-2; 8 bases agree with TRBD2. V gave up 0 bases and J gave up 6 bases; unmatched junction bases: 12. The CDR3 consists of 18 residues. Germline V gives CDR1 KGHSH, CDR2 LQKENI.

This clonotype was found many times. This chain connects TRBV7-2 to TRBJ2-5; D might be TRBD1 or TRBD2, each matching 7 bases. Between the trimmed V and J ends, which lost 5 bases and 4 bases, there was a span of 17 bases. CDR1 SGHTA and CDR2 FQGNSA come from the germline V gene. The CDR3 contains 15 residues. The CDR3 protein is CASSPQTGRGETQYF. CDR3 sequence (DNA): TGTGCCAGCAGCCCTCAGACAGGGAGGGGAGAGACCCAGTACTTC.

This clonotype came up many times. The chain carries TRBV20-1 and TRBJ2-1; D remains unclear. Germline-derived CDR1 and CDR2 are DFQATT and SNEGSKA (reference sequence). The CDR3 length is 15 residues. V was clipped by 2 bases and J by 8 bases, with 19 bases between them. For the CDR3, the DNA is TGCAGTGCTAGACTATCGGGCCCGCTCGGCCATGAGCAGTTCTTC. Protein product: CSARLSGPLGHEQFF.

This clonotype was seen a handful of times. The genes are TRBV15 and TRBJ2-2, with D tentatively TRBD2 (6 bases). The CDR3 runs to 13 residues. Trimming stripped 8 bases from V and 4 bases from J, with 11 bases between. From germline, CDR1 is LNHNV and CDR2 YYDKDF (reference sequence). The chain's CDR3 is CATGGPGTGELFF. The CDR3 region has the DNA TGTGCCACCGGAGGGCCCGGCACCGGGGAGCTGTTTTTT.

J is TRBJ1-1 and V is TRBV30; the D is unclear. V was trimmed by 8 bases and J by 5 bases, leaving 15 bases between them. The germline gives CDR1 GTSNPN, CDR2 SVGIG (reference sequence). The CDR3 extends over 12 amino acids. DNA of the CDR3: TGTGCCACGCGGCCCTCGGGGACTGAAGCTTTCTTT. It is translated as CATRPSGTEAFF.

This clonotype was counted ten times or more. This sequence joins TRBV4-3 and TRBJ2-4, with 12 bases matching TRBD1. V lost 3 bases to trimming and J lost 6 bases; unmatched junction nucleotides: 6. Looked up from germline, CDR1 is LGHNA and CDR2 is YSLEER. The CDR3 is 16 residues long. The chain's CDR3 is CASSQGTGGKGNIQYF. The CDR3 DNA sequence: TGCGCCAGCAGCCAGGGGACAGGGGGCAAGGGAAACATTCAGTACTTC.

V gene TRBV7-2 combines with J gene TRBJ1-3, with a tentative D call TRBD1 (6 bases). CDR1 is SGHTA and CDR2 is FQGNSA in the germline V gene. CDR3 size: 14 residues. V dropped 6 bases and J dropped 3 bases, with 12 bases sitting between them. The CDR3 DNA reads TGTGCCAGCAGACAACAGGGATATGGAAACACCATATATTTT. This codes for CASRQQGYGNTIYF.

This clonotype was picked up a small number of times. The rearrangement uses TRBV5-1 and TRBJ1-3; D gene ambiguous. The length of the CDR3 is 13 residues. The germline CDR1 and CDR2 sequences are SGHRS and YFSETQ. The germline V and J ends were trimmed by 3 bases and 2 bases, with 6 bases remaining between them. The chain's CDR3 is CASSYGAGNTIYF. CDR3 nucleotide sequence: TGCGCCAGCAGCTACGGAGCTGGAAACACCATATATTTT.

This clonotype was recorded many times. The rearrangement uses TRBV2 and TRBJ2-6; 10 nucleotides match TRBD2. The germline V gene encodes CDR1 SNHLY and CDR2 FYNNEI. The CDR3 loop spans 18 amino acids. The trim removed 6 bases at V and 0 bases at J, leaving 8 bases unmatched. The CDR3 DNA reads as TGTGCCAGCAGCCATACTAGCGGGATCAGCTCTGGGGCCAACGTCCTGACTTTC. It codes for CASSHTSGISSGANVLTF.

The chain carries TRBV12-3 or TRBV12-4 and TRBJ2-7; D not resolved. V lost 2 bases and J 3 bases, leaving 11 bases between the germline ends. CDR3 length: 14 amino acids. CDR3 region: CASSLRFGDYEQYF. DNA for the CDR3: TGTGCCAGCAGTTTAAGATTCGGAGACTACGAGCAGTACTTC.

This chain uses TRBV20-1 with TRBJ2-7; D is perhaps TRBD1 (6 bases). V was clipped by 2 bases and J by 2 bases, with 7 bases between them. CDR1 DFQATT and CDR2 SNEGSKA come from the germline V gene (reference sequence). The CDR3 runs 12 residues. CDR3 loop: CSARRTAYEQYF. In nucleotides, the CDR3 is TGCAGTGCTAGACGGACAGCCTACGAGCAGTACTTC.

Comments on this clonotype: This clone may be a read error of a much larger clone one base away. This chain uses TRBV14 with TRBJ2-2, with 13 bases fitting TRBD2. J gave up 4 bases and V 7 bases, and 6 bases lay outside the gene matches. CDR1 and CDR2 from the germline V gene are SGHDN and FVKESK. The CDR3 consists of 16 residues. CDR3 nucleotides: TGTGCCAGCAACTATGGACTAGCGGGAGTCACCGGGGAGCTGTTTTTT. Its protein product is CASNYGLAGVTGELFF.